This TCR beta chain originates from a study of T cells in localized non-small cell lung cancer. General study findings and limits: Sequencing was restricted to one tumor region; therefore, heterogeneity remains possible.

The table came from immunoSEQ multiplex PCR; TCRdb's copy has only in-frame clones and leaves some out. The data show around 140,000 clones, 89% seen once. The count of this clone is one. Its antigen is undetermined. This receptor was identified in a female donor of 60 years or more with stage I lung adenocarcinoma. Sequences were derived from peripheral blood, sampled before any cancer treatment.

In nucleotides, the CDR3 is TGTGCCAGCAGCATCAGGGGCGCGAACACCGGGGAGCTGTTTTTT. Amino acid sequence: CASSIRGANTGELFF. This sequence joins TRBV5-4 and TRBJ2-2; maybe TRBD1 (6 bases). The V gene's germline CDR1 is SGHNT and CDR2 YYREEE (reference sequence). The V end was cut by 4 bases, the J end by 0 bases, with 10 bases between. There are 15 residues in the CDR3.